The TCR beta chain under discussion was sequenced for a study of regulatory T cells in long-lasting Graves disease. With iRepertoire HTBI primers and Arm-PCR of CDR3 regions, TCR beta libraries were built. TCRdb analysed the multiplex PCR reads with MiXCR anew, one entry per CDR3 protein. The sample shows roughly 610,000 distinct CDR3 sequences, roughly 16% of them seen only once. Time point meaning: newly diagnosed GD, antithyroid drugs for less than 3 months. After RNA was extracted from PBMCs, the TCR library was made from it. The CDR3 sequence is 15 residues long. Germline V gene data show CDR1 as MNHEY and CDR2 as SVGAGI. The V gene lost 0 bases and the J gene lost 3 bases, with 11 bases spanning the gap. This clonotype occurred many times. These same records also appear under a second study, on T cells in Graves' hyperthyroidism and ophthalmopathy. As that study records: A lack of ophthalmopathy progression within 18 months defined stable Graves' hyperthyroidism.

This specimen consisted of peripheral blood mononuclear cells (PBMCs), obtained at new diagnosis, from a patient treated with antithyroid drugs. The chain joins TRBV6-5 to TRBJ1-1; a weak D match, TRBD1 (6 bases). This TCR was sampled from a woman aged 25 to 39 with Graves disease. This chain's CDR3 is CASSYSTDRDTEAFF. CDR3 coding DNA: TGTGCCAGCAGTTACTCGACGGACAGAGACACTGAAGCTTTCTTT.